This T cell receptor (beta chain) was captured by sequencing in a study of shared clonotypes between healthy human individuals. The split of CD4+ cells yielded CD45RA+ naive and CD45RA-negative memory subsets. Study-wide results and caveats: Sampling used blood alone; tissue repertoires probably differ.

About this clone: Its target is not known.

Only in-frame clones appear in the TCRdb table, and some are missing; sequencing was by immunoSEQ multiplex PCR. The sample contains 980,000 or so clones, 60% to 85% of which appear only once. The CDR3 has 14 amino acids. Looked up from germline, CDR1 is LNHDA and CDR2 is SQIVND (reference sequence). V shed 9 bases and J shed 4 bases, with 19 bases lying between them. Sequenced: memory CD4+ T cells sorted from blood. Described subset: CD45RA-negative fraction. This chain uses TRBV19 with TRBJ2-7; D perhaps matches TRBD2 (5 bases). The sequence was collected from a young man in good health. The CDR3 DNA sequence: TGTGCCAGGGACCGGGTCCAAAGGAGGTACGAGCAGTACTTC. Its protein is CARDRVQRRYEQYF.